The T cell receptor (beta chain) under discussion was sequenced for a study of T cells expressing NK-cell markers. On the study more broadly: Eight donors were sequenced, seven testing HCMV-seropositive and one testing seronegative.

For this clonotype: Its matching antigen is unknown.

Looked up from germline, CDR1 is SNHLY and CDR2 is FYNNEI. The CDR3 runs 13 residues. Study-level results: The share of CD8+ T cells held by dominant NKG2C+ clonotypes was about 1.0-7.5% in roughly 6 donors. These clonotypes also led the CD3+CD56-NKG2C+ fraction in several donors.

Production of TCR beta cDNA relied on 5'RACE template switching with UMIs. No DNA is given; TCRdb re-called the 5' RACE reads and lists each CDR3 protein once. The ten top clones account for approximately 4%, within a sample of about 550,000 distinct CDR3 sequences. The specimen sequenced was blood T cells: a sorted CD56 or NKG2C T cell subset, CD4+ or CD8+ T cells, or bulk PBMC T cells (not recorded which). This chain joins TRBV2 and TRBJ2-5; the D call of TRBD1 rests on TCRdb alone, since no DNA is present to check it. The TCR comes from a man aged 18 to 30 in good health. CDR3 sequence reads: CASIRRIQETQYF.